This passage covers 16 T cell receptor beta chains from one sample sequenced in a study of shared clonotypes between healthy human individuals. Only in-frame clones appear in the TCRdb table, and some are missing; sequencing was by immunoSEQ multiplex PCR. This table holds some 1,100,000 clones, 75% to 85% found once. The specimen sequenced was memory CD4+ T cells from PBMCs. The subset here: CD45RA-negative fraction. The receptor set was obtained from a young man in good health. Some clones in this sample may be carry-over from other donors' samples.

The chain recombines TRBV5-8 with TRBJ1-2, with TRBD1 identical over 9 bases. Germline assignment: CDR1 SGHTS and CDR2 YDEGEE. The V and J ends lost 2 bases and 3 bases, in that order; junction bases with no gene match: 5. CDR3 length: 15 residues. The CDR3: CASSFTGGAHYGYTF. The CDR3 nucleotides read TGTGCCAGCAGCTTTACAGGGGGCGCACACTATGGCTACACCTTC.

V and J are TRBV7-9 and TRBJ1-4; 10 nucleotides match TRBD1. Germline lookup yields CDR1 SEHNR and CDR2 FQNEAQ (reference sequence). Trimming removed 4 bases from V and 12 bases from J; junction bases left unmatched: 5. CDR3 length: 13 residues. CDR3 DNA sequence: TGTGCCAGCAGCTCCCGGGACAGGGGACAACTGTTTTTT. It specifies CASSSRDRGQLFF.

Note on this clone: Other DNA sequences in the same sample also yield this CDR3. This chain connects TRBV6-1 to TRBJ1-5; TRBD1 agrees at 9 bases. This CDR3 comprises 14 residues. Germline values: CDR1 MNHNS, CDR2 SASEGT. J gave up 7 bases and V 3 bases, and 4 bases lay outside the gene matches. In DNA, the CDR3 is TGTGCCAGCAGTGATAACAGGGGGCGACAGCCCCAGCATTTT. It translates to CASSDNRGRQPQHF.

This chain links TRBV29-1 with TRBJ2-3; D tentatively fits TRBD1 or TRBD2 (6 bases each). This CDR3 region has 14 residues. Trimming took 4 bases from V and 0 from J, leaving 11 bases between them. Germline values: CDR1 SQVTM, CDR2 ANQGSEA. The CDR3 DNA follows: TGCAGCGTTGCCGGGGGCTCTAGCACAGATACGCAGTATTTT. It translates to CSVAGGSSTDTQYF.

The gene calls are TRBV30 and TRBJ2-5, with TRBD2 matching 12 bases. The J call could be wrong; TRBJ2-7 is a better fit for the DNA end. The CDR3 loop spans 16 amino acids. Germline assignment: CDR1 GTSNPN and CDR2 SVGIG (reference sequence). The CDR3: CAWSRRLAGVTYEQYF. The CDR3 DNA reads TGTGCCTGGAGTCGCCGACTAGCGGGAGTAACCTACGAGCAGTACTTC.

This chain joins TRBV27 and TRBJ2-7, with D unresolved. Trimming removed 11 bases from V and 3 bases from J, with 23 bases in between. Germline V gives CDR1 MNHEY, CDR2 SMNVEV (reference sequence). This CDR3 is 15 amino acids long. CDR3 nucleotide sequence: TGTGCCTACGAGCCTTCCACGGCCCTACACTACGAGCAGTACTTC. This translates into CAYEPSTALHYEQYF.

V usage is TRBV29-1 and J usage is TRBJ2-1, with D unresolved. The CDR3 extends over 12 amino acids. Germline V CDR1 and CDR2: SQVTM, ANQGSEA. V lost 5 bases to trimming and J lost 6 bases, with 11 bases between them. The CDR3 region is CSVTRLGNEQFF. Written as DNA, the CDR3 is TGCAGCGTTACAAGACTGGGCAATGAGCAGTTCTTC.

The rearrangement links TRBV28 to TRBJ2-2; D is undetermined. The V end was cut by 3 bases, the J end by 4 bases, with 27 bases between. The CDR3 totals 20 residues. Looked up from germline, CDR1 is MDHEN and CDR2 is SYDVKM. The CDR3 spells CASSFEIQVGGSLGTGELFF. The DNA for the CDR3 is TGTGCCAGCAGTTTCGAAATACAAGTTGGCGGAAGTTTGGGCACCGGGGAGCTGTTTTTT. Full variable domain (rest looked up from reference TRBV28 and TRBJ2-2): DVKVTQSSRYLVKRTGEKVFLECVQDMDHENMFWYRQDPGLGLRLIYFSYDVKMKEKGDIPEGYSVSREKKERFSLILESASTNQTSMYLCASSFEIQVGGSLGTGELFFGEGSRLTVL.

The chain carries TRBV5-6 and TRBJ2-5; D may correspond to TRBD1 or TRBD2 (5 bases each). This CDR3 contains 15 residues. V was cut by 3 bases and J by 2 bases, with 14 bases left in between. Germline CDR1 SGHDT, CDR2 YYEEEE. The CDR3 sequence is CASSYGTGHQETQYF. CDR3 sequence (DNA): TGTGCCAGCAGCTACGGGACCGGGCATCAAGAGACCCAGTACTTC.

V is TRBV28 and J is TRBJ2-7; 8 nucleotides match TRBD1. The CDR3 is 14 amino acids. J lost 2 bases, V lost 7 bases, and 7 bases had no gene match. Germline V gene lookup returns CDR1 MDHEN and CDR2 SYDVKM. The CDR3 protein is CASTTGTGTYEQYF. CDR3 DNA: TGTGCCAGCACAACCGGGACAGGCACCTACGAGCAGTACTTC. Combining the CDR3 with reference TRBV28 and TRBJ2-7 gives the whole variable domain DVKVTQSSRYLVKRTGEKVFLECVQDMDHENMFWYRQDPGLGLRLIYFSYDVKMKEKGDIPEGYSVSREKKERFSLILESASTNQTSMYLCASTTGTGTYEQYFGPGTRLTVT.

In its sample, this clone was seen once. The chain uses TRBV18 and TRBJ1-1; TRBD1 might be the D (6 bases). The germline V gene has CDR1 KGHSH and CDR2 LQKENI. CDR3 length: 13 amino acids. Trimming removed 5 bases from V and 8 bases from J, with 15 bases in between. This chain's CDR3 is CASSNTQGVEAFF. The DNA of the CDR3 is TGTGCCAGCTCAAACACACAGGGTGTGGAAGCTTTCTTT.

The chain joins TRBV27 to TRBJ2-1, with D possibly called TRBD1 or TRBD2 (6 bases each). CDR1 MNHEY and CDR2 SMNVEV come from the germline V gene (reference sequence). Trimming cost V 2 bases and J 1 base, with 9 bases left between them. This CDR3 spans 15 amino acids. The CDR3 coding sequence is TGTGCCAGCAGTTTAGAGGGGGGTTCCTACAATGAGCAGTTCTTC. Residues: CASSLEGGSYNEQFF.

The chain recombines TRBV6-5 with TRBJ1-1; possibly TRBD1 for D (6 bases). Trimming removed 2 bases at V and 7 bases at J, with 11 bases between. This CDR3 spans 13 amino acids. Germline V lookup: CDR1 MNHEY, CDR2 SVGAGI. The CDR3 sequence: CASSYGTFGEAFF. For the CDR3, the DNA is TGTGCCAGCAGTTACGGGACATTTGGTGAAGCTTTCTTT.

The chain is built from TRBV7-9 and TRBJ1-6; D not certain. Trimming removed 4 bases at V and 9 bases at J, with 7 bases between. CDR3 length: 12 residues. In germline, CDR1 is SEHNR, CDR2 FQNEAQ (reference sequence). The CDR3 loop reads CASSSDVSPLHF. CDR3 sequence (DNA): TGTGCCAGCAGCTCTGACGTTTCACCCCTCCACTTT.

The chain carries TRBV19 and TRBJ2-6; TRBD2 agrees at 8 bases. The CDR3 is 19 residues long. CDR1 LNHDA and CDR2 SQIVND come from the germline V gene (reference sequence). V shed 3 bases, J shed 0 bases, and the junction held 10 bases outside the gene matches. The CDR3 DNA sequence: TGTGCCAGTAGTATCTTCGGGGGGGCCCTTTTCTCTGGGGCCAACGTCCTGACTTTC. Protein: CASSIFGGALFSGANVLTF.

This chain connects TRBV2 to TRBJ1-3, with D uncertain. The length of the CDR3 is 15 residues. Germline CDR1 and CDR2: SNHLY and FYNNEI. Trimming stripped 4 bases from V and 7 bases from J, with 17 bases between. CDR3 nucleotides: TGTGCCAGCAGTGTCCGGGGTTCCGGAGCGAACACCATATATTTT. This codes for CASSVRGSGANTIYF.